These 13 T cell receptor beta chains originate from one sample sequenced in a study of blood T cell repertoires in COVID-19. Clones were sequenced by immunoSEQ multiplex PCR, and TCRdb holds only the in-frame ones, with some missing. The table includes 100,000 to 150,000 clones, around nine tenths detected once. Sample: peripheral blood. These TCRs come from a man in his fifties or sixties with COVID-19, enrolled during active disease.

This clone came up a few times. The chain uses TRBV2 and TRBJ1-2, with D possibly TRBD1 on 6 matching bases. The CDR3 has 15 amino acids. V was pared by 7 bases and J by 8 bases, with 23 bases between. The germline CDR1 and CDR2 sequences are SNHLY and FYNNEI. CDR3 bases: TGTGCCAGCAACCCGAACGCAGGGGATTTAGGCGGCTACACCTTC. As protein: CASNPNAGDLGGYTF. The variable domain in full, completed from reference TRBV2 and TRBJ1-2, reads EPEVTQTPSHQVTQMGQEVILRCVPISNHLYFYWYRQILGQKVEFLVSFYNNEISEKSEIFDDQFSVERPDGSNFTLKIRSTKLEDSAMYFCASNPNAGDLGGYTFGSGTRLTVV.

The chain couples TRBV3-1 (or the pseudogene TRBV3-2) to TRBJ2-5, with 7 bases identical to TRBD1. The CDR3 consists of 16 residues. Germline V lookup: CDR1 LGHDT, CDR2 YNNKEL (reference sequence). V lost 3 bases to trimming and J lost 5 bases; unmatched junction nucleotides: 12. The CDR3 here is CASSQAGTVSSETQYF. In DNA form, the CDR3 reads TGTGCCAGCAGCCAGGCCGGGACAGTGTCTTCGGAGACCCAGTACTTC.

CDR3: CASSLRIHPDYGYTF. The CDR3 DNA reads as TGCGCCAGCAGCTTGCGTATACATCCTGACTATGGCTACACCTTC. The rearrangement links TRBV5-1 to TRBJ1-2; D ambiguous. V lost 1 base to trimming and J lost 3 bases, with 13 bases between them. Looked up from germline, CDR1 is SGHRS and CDR2 is YFSETQ. This CDR3 has 15 amino acids.

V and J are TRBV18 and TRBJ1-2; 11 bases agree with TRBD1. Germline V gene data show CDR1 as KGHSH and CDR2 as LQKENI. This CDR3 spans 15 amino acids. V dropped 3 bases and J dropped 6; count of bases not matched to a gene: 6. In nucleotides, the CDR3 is TGTGCCAGCTCACCCCCCGGGACAGGGGGTAATGGCTACACCTTC. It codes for CASSPPGTGGNGYTF.

The CDR3 loop reads CASSQEFGDHPYEQYF. The DNA of the CDR3 is TGCGCCAGCAGCCAAGAATTCGGGGATCACCCCTACGAGCAGTACTTC. This chain uses TRBV4-3 with TRBJ2-7, with D possibly being TRBD2 (5 bases). From germline, CDR1 is LGHNA and CDR2 YSLEER. This CDR3 has 16 residues. V was cut by 0 bases and J by 2 bases, with 14 bases left in between.

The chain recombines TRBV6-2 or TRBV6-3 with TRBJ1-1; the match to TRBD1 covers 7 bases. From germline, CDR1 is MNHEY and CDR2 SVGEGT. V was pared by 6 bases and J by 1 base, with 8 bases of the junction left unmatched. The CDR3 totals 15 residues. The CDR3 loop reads CASSHEGAGNTEAFF. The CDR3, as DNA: TGTGCCAGCAGCCACGAGGGGGCAGGGAACACTGAAGCTTTCTTT.

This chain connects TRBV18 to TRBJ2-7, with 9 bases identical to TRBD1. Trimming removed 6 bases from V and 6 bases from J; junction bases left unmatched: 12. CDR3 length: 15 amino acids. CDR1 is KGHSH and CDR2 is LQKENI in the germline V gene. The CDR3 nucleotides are TGTGCCAGCTCCCAGGGGCGGGACAGGGCTGTCGAGCAGTACTTC. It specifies CASSQGRDRAVEQYF.

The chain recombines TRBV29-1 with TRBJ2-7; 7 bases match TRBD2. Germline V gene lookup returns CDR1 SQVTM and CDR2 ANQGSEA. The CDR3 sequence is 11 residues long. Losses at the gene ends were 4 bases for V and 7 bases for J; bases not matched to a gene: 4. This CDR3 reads CSVVAGVEQYV. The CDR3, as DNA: TGCAGCGTTGTTGCGGGGGTGGAGCAGTACGTC.

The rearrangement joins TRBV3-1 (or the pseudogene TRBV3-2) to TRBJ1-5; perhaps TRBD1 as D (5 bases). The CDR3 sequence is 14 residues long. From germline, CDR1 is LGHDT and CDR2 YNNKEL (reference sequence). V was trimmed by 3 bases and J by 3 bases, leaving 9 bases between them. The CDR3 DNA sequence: TGTGCCAGCAGCCAGGGGGGGACCAATCAGCCCCAGCATTTT. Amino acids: CASSQGGTNQPQHF.

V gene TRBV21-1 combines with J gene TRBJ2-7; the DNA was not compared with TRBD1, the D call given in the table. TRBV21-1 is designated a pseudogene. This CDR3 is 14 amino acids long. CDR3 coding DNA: TGTGCCAGTCCCCCGGGACACGAGTCCTACGAGCAGTACTTC. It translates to CASPPGHESYEQYF.

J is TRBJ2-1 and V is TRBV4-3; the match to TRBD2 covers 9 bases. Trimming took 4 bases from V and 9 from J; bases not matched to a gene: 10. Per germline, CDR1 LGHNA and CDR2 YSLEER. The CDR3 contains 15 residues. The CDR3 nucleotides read TGCGCCAGCAGCCTCCGGGTAGCGGGGGATGGTGAGCAGTTCTTC. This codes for CASSLRVAGDGEQFF.

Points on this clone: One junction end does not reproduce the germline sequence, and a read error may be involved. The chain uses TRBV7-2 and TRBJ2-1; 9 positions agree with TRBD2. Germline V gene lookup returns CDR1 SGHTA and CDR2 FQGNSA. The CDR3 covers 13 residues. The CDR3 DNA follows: TGTGCCAGCAGCTCGGGGACTAGCTTCCCTCCGATCTTC. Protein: CASSSGTSFPPIF.

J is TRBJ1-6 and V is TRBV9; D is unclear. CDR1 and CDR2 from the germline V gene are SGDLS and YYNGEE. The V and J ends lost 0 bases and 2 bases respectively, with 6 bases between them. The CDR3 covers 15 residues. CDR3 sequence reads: CASSVGSAYNSPLHF. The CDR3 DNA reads TGTGCCAGCAGCGTAGGTAGCGCCTATAATTCACCCCTCCACTTT.